Sequencing of this T cell receptor (beta chain) was carried out in a study of T cell responses to AZD1222 COVID-19 vaccine. This clone turned up a few times. What it binds is not known. Study-wide results and caveats: Researchers took repertoire samples only after the peak T cell response had come. Targeting of unmutated variant regions was reportedly seen in nearly half of spike-specific TCRs. The CD4 TCRs associated with vaccination extended across spike and predominated at 160-218 and 743-854.

Profiling relied on immunoSEQ multiplex PCR, and the TCRdb table lists in-frame clones only, not all of them. The data hold 130,000 to 150,000 clones, with around 90% observed a single time. CDR1 LNHDA and CDR2 SQIVND come from the germline V gene (reference sequence). The V end was cut by 0 bases, the J end by 6 bases, with 12 bases between. The CDR3 has 15 amino acids. The rearrangement links TRBV19 to TRBJ2-1; possibly TRBD2 for D (6 bases). This receptor was identified in an adult in good health. Material: peripheral blood, obtained on day 0 of AZD1222 vaccination. CDR3 bases: TGTGCCAGTAGTATAGATCGAGAGGAGGGCAATGAGCAGTTCTTC. This sequence encodes CASSIDREEGNEQFF.